Each of the 9 T cell receptor beta chains below was sequenced from the same sample in a study of T cells in Graves' hyperthyroidism and ophthalmopathy. Researchers took RNA transcripts and amplified the TCR beta CDR3 regions from them. RT-PCR in the first round (using the HTBI primer set) targeted the TCR CDR3. Each CDR3 protein is one row after TCRdb ran MiXCR on the multiplex PCR reads. This table holds 350,000 or so distinct CDR3 sequences, roughly 23% found once. Sequenced sample: blood. All receptors come from a woman between 45 and 65 years old with Graves' hyperthyroidism.

This chain uses TRBV27 with TRBJ2-2; a possible D gene is TRBD2 (6 bases). Looked up from germline, CDR1 is MNHEY and CDR2 is SMNVEV (reference sequence). CDR3 length equals 17 residues. Trimming removed 6 bases at V and 2 bases at J, with 19 bases between. DNA for the CDR3: TGTGCCAGCAGCCCCGTCGCGGGGAGCCCTAACACCGGGGAGCTGTTTTTT. Its translation: CASSPVAGSPNTGELFF.

This chain joins TRBV28 and TRBJ2-2, with D uncertain. The germline V gene has CDR1 MDHEN and CDR2 SYDVKM. This CDR3 has 15 amino acids. Trimming left V 3 bases short and J 1 base short, with 9 bases between. The CDR3 DNA follows: TGTGCCAGCAGTTTCGCTACGGTGAACACCGGGGAGCTGTTTTTT. It yields the protein CASSFATVNTGELFF.

V usage is TRBV28 and J usage is TRBJ2-1, with 7 bases lining up with TRBD2. The CDR3 sequence is 17 residues long. J was trimmed by 4 bases and V by 3 bases; bases with no gene match: 12. Germline V gene sequence: CDR1 MDHEN, CDR2 SYDVKM. Here the CDR3 reads CASSLEGISGLYNEQFF. CDR3 nucleotides: TGTGCCAGCAGTTTGGAGGGTATTAGCGGGCTATACAATGAGCAGTTCTTC.

The V call is TRBV7-3, the J call TRBJ1-2; D possibly corresponds to TRBD1 (5 bases). The germline gives CDR1 SGHTA, CDR2 FQGTGA. The CDR3 length is 15 residues. V was cut by 4 bases and J by 6 bases, with 18 bases left in between. The CDR3 here is CASSSSGRPANGYTF. Here the CDR3 DNA reads TGTGCCAGCAGCTCCTCGGGACGCCCGGCGAATGGCTACACCTTC.

This clonotype occurred many times. The chain uses TRBV5-6 and TRBJ1-5, with D maybe TRBD1 (6 bases). The CDR3 runs to 13 residues. Trimming removed 4 bases at V and 6 bases at J, with 11 bases between. The germline V gene has CDR1 SGHDT and CDR2 YYEEEE. The CDR3 sequence: CASSPATGQPQHF. Here the CDR3 DNA reads TGTGCCAGCAGCCCCGCGACAGGTCAGCCCCAGCATTTT. Combining the CDR3 with reference TRBV5-6 and TRBJ1-5 gives the whole variable domain DAGVTQSPTHLIKTRGQQVTLRCSPKSGHDTVSWYQQALGQGPQFIFQYYEEEERQRGNFPDRFSGHQFPNYSSELNVNALLLGDSALYLCASSPATGQPQHFGDGTRLSIL.

This clonotype has at least ten counts. The genes are TRBV2 and TRBJ2-7; the match to TRBD2 covers 10 bases. CDR3 length equals 13 residues. Looked up from germline, CDR1 is SNHLY and CDR2 is FYNNEI. J gave up 6 bases and V 6 bases, and 5 bases lay outside the gene matches. CDR3 sequence reads: CASRELAGFEQYF. CDR3 DNA sequence: TGTGCCAGCAGAGAACTAGCGGGATTCGAGCAGTACTTC.

This clonotype came up many times. The chain combines TRBV20-1 with TRBJ1-1; D ambiguous. Trimming shortened V by 6 bases and J by 2 bases, and 19 bases separated the two germline ends. Per germline, CDR1 DFQATT and CDR2 SNEGSKA (reference sequence). The length of the CDR3 is 15 residues. The CDR3 DNA reads TGCAGTGCCCCCCCGGGCCCAGGACTTAACACTGAAGCTTTCTTT. Encoded protein: CSAPPGPGLNTEAFF.

Worth noting for this clonotype: Just one base apart from a much larger clone, this may be a read error. This chain joins TRBV3-1 and TRBJ2-4; D is unresolved. The germline V gene encodes CDR1 LGHDT and CDR2 YNNKEL (reference sequence). CDR3 length: 15 residues. DNA for the CDR3: TGTGCCGGCAGCCAAGATTTTCTAACCAAAAACATTCAGTACTTC. Translating gives CAGSQDFLTKNIQYF.

This clonotype was seen more than once but under ten times. The chain links TRBV6-1 to TRBJ2-2; 10 bases are shared with TRBD1. V lost 7 bases, J lost 3 bases, and 2 bases stayed unmatched. Germline CDR1 reads MNHNS; CDR2 reads SASEGT. This CDR3 has 14 residues. The DNA of the CDR3 is TGTGCCAGCAAAGGACAGGGGGACACCGGGGAGCTGTTTTTT. Encoded protein: CASKGQGDTGELFF.